This T cell receptor beta chain came from a study of blood T cell repertoires in COVID-19 (dated by TCRdb to the early 2020s). Concerning the study at large: Samples covering the acute and convalescent phases of COVID-19 were provided by collaborators in the United States, Italy and Spain. Deeply sampled blood TCRbeta repertoires from subjects exposed to, actively infected with, or recovered from COVID-19 were included in the dataset. HLA class I and class II types, where available, came from metadata supplied by the sample provider rather than from assay-based typing. Samples came from the ongoing ImmuneRACE study (first 160 participants) plus 1,254 subjects from 6 global collaborators. Nearly every sample came with metadata listing a de-identified subject ID, COVID-19 status, age in years and sex. The material from the prospective study consisted of cDNA or gDNA derived from T cells, B-cell-depleted T cells, or PBMCs. The repertoires were released in a freely available public database intended as a resource for research on the immune response to SARS-CoV-2.

Participants in the prospective study were aged about 18 to 95 years, lived in 20 to 30 United States geographic areas, and enrolled through a virtual design. In the prospective study, cohorts were assigned on the basis of participant-reported clinical history obtained from a screening survey and a study questionnaire. ImmuneRACE Cohort 3 recovered participants were defined by two consecutive negative NP/OP PCR tests, healthcare professional clearance, or symptom resolution. In the prospective study, whole blood, serum and a nasopharyngeal or oropharyngeal swab were collected from each participant by mobile phlebotomists. Participants in the prospective study had the option to provide additional blood draws and questionnaires over a roughly 2-month period. Before DNA extraction, prospective study blood samples were shipped either frozen or at room temperature. CDR1 and CDR2 (MNHEY, SVGAGI) derive from the germline V gene. Trimming removed 4 bases from V and 4 bases from J, leaving 16 bases between the germline ends. Including cysteine and phenylalanine, the CDR3 has 15 amino acids. Kept here is only the CDR3 DNA, which spans 45 bases and is read in frame from base 1.

Points the paper makes about the study in general: The amount of clinical and demographic metadata varied by source and participant and was provided uncurated.

The immunoSEQ Assay, a bias-controlled multiplex PCR, was used to amplify TCRbeta CDR3 regions from genomic DNA. On the study's bioinformatics: Within the assay, amplification of reference gene primers was used to estimate how many nucleated cells each sample contained. To quantify the absolute abundance of each unique TCRbeta CDR3 rearrangement, sequence reads were collapsed and filtered. For each sample, productive Simpson clonality was calculated by taking the square root of Simpson's diversity index across productive rearrangements. The table was pulled from immuneACCESS by TCRdb, which kept in-frame rearrangements only. Such tables lose some clones; where checked, under half of the loss comes from unresolved V genes, and the rest has no known cause. That table gives V, J and clone size, and the DNA gave D and trimming. This sample holds about 330,000 clones; approximately 89% were observed only once. The ten most abundant clones make up over 4.5% of the sample.

With respect to this clone: Its specific antigen is unknown. The input lacks base qualities; no much larger clone sits a single base away.

Sequencing was carried out using PBMCs or T cells enriched from blood (not recorded which). Here the chain combines TRBV6-5 and TRBJ2-5; tentative D gene TRBD2, with 6 bases matching. The sequence derives from a man aged 25 to 40 who had recovered from COVID-19. Read as DNA, the sequence is TGTGCCAGCAGTTTAAGTGGGGGGATCGGAGAGACCCAGTACTTC. Its translation reads: CASSLSGGIGETQYF.